This T cell receptor beta chain was sequenced during a study of early stage breast cancer tumors. Study overall: About 80% of the 16 invasive tumors were ER+, PR+ and HER2-.

Sequenced by immunoSEQ multiplex PCR; TCRdb stores in-frame clones only, minus some. The sample lists thousands of clones, around 70% occurring once. Study-wide results and caveats: Bulk DNA sequencing of unsorted cells missed chain pairing and markers.

This clone was counted only a few times. Its antigen remains unidentified. The CDR3 spans 18 residues. This clonotype originated in a person between 55 and 70 years old with breast cancer. Source material: breast tumor tissue. The chain employs TRBV21-1 and TRBJ1-2; the table's D call, TRBD1, was not checked against the DNA. TRBV21-1 constitutes a pseudogene. For the CDR3, the DNA is TGTGCCAGCAGCATAGGGGGCGAGGAATCAGGCACTCCCTATGGCTACACCTTC. Protein sequence: CASSIGGEESGTPYGYTF.